The rows below give T cell receptor beta chains drawn from one sample of a study of T cell changes during pregnancy in multiple sclerosis. The repertoire was sequenced with immunoSEQ multiplex PCR; TCRdb's copy has only in-frame clones and lacks some. The table records fewer than 80,000 clones, 90% to 95% of them present only once. The sequenced sample was CD4+ T cells from peripheral blood mononuclear cells, obtained in the third trimester of pregnancy. These TCRs come from a female donor in good health, enrolled as a control in a pregnancy study. Each CDR3 is given without its conserved first and last residue. Fields, in order: J gene, V gene, CDR3 protein.

TRBJ2-1,TRBV5-1,ASSLGGTGVILPNEQF
TRBJ1-4,TRBV19,AISDSFNEKLF
TRBJ1-5,TRBV4-1,ASSSPSAGQPQH
TRBJ1-5,TRBV11-2,ASSLGGTENQPQH
TRBJ1-1,TRBV30,AWSAHPGNYEAF
TRBJ1-1,TRBV9,ASSVVDSGNTEAF
TRBJ1-1,TRBV19,ASKKDRANTEAF
-,TRBV7-8,ASSLAPGQTYEQY
TRBJ1-1,TRBV4-1,ASSQIGQGMTEAF
TRBJ2-2,TRBV30,AWSKGAGELF
TRBJ1-1,TRBV30,AWGAGVTEAF
TRBJ2-1,TRBV11-3,ASSPTGRDDNEQF
TRBJ1-1,TRBV18,ASSPYGGEAEAF
TRBJ1-2,TRBV18,ASSPSPPGTGPSIRGYT
TRBJ2-3,TRBV11-3,ASSHRRGQRTDTQY
TRBJ1-1,TRBV30,AWSPGQGTEAF
TRBJ2-7,TRBV15,ATSRQVPSYEQY
TRBJ2-6,TRBV19,ASSITGANVLT
TRBJ1-6,TRBV19,ASSIPGTGNSPLH